These 5 T cell receptor beta chains were all obtained from the same sample, sequenced in a study of T cell repertoires in cytomegalovirus infection. These TCRs are of unknown antigen specificity. One entry per CDR3 protein, called by TCRdb with MiXCR from the reads. The top ten hold approximately 14% of the sample, which has some 800,000 distinct CDR3 sequences, about 27% seen once. The sequences come from cultured CD8+ T cells from PBMCs, collected from culture after CMV antigen stimulation. These receptors came from a human donor in good health (CMV status not recorded). Some clones in this sample may be carry-over from other donors' samples.

With regard to this clonotype: The junction differs from germline at one of its ends, possibly a read error. The chain uses TRBV6-5 and TRBJ1-2, with TRBD1 matching 10 bases. The CDR3 loop spans 18 amino acids. The germline gives CDR1 MNHEY, CDR2 SVGAGI. CDR3 bases: TGTGCCGGCAGACCTTTTACACCCCGGACAGGGGGTAACTATGGCTACACCTTC. It codes for CAGRPFTPRTGGNYGYTF.

The chain joins TRBV6-1 to TRBJ2-7; unclear D gene. The CDR3 covers 14 residues. V was shortened by 3 bases and J by 2 bases, with 11 bases between the two germline ends. Germline V lookup: CDR1 MNHNS, CDR2 SASEGT. The CDR3 coding sequence is TGTGCCAGCAGTGAGATAGTGGCGGCCTACGAGCAGTACTTC. This sequence encodes CASSEIVAAYEQYF.

This clonotype is a singleton in its sample. The chain joins TRBV25-1 to TRBJ2-2, with 8 positions matching TRBD1. Trimming took 8 bases from V and 6 from J; bases not matched to a gene: 8. The CDR3 totals 14 residues. Germline V gene lookup returns CDR1 MGHDK and CDR2 SYGVNS. CDR3 residues: CASAQGAGSGELFF. The DNA of the CDR3 is TGTGCCAGCGCGCAGGGGGCGGGTTCCGGGGAGCTGTTTTTT.

The rearrangement uses TRBV27 and TRBJ1-2, with D perhaps matching TRBD1 (5 bases). Germline values: CDR1 MNHEY, CDR2 SMNVEV (reference sequence). Trimming stripped 4 bases from V and 8 bases from J, with 17 bases between. This CDR3 is 14 amino acids long. CDR3 in DNA: TGTGCCAGCAGTTGGGGGAGACAAGGTTTCGGCTACACCTTC. As protein: CASSWGRQGFGYTF.

The chain recombines TRBV19 with TRBJ1-6; D might be TRBD1 (5 bases). The CDR3 loop spans 16 amino acids. The germline V gene has CDR1 LNHDA and CDR2 SQIVND (reference sequence). The germline V and J ends were trimmed by 2 bases and 9 bases, with 17 bases remaining between them. DNA for the CDR3: TGTGCCAGTAGTATACATCCAGCAGGGTTCGGTTCACCCCTCCACTTT. It yields the protein CASSIHPAGFGSPLHF.